This TCR beta chain was retrieved from a study of shared T cell receptors in the human thymus (dated by TCRdb to the early 2020s). About the full investigation: The study examined how self-reactive, shared T-cell receptor alpha chains are generated in the human thymus.

At the junction V is shortened by 6 bases and J by 4 bases; bases outside the gene matches: 2. The germline V gene encodes CDR1 LNHDA and CDR2 SQIVND (reference sequence). Spanning cysteine to phenylalanine, the CDR3 consists of 12 amino acids. Just CDR3 DNA is preserved here, 36 bases in frame from base 1. This clone was picked up a small number of times. Its antigen is unknown. One base away there is no much larger clone; base qualities are not given. At the DNA level, this CDR3 is encoded by other sequences in the same sample as well. The library relied on the immunoSEQ multiplex PCR assay. TCRdb stores this immuneACCESS table with in-frame sequences only. Part of the clones is absent; in the studies checked, under half of the shortfall reflects unresolved V genes, and no reason is known for the rest. The sample includes 500,000 to 750,000 clones, with around 87% observed a single time. The top ten constitute approximately 0.01% of the sample.

The sample also formed part of further work on human thymus T cells. As that second paper reports: Immunologically healthy infants undergoing open corrective cardiac surgery for congenital heart defects in Finland were used as donors. The thymus tissue came from surgical resects taken out during corrective cardiac surgery. Both the thymic and the peripheral blood repertoires appeared to show biased V and J gene segment usage. According to the related research, thymic TCR repertoires were highly overlapping among unrelated individuals. The study used 7 to 9 infant thymus samples plus four related peripheral blood samples to characterize TCR alpha and beta repertoires. Donor ages ranged from about 6 to 250 days, and the cohort comprised about six male and two female infants. Thymocytes were released mechanically from tissue and stored at -70 °C as pellets of 10-30 million cells. A QIAsymphony instrument was used to extract genomic DNA from frozen cell pellets. TCRB and TCRAD loci were amplified from a standardized quantity of quality-controlled genomic DNA using the immunoSEQ multiplex PCR assay. The V(D)J region was spanned by amplicons of a length sufficient to cover the CDR3 and to identify V and J genes. Amplicon sequencing was performed on an Illumina platform through the commercial immunoSEQ service. Corrections for primer bias and sequencing errors followed previously described methods, while TCRAD and TCRB definitions were based on the IMGT database. The repertoires were analysed using immunoSEQ Analyzer 3.0 and VDJTools for basic statistics, V/J segment usage, diversity estimates, rarefaction and pairwise overlap. Diversity was estimated with Chao1, ChaoE, Efron-Thisted, Shannon and inverse Simpson indices, and also on datasets down-sampled to the smallest sample. Repertoire overlap was assessed by strict matching of CDR3 nucleotide sequence, V gene and J gene, and clustering was done by Jaccard-based multidimensional scaling. Thymus samples yielded on average approximately 860,000 unique TCRB clonotypes, compared with 65,000 to 100,000 from blood samples.

Sequencing used thymocytes. The receptor was derived from a boy under two years old with a congenital heart defect. Donor details come from another sample of the same person, matched by shared clones. In this chain, TRBV19 is recombined with TRBJ1-1; 7 nucleotides in the junction match TRBD1. The CDR3 reads as follows: CASSPGGTEAFF. The nucleotide sequence reads as follows: TGTGCCAGTAGCCCAGGGGGCACTGAAGCTTTCTTT.